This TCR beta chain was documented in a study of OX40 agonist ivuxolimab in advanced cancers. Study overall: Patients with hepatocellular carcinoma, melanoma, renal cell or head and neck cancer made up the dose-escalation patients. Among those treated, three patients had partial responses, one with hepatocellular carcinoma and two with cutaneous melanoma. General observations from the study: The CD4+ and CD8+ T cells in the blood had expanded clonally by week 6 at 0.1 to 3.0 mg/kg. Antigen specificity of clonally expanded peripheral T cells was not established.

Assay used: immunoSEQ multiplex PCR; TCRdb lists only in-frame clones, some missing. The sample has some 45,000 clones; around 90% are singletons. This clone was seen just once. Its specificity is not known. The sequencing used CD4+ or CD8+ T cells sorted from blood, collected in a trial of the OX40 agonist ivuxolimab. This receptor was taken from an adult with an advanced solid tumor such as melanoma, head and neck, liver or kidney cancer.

As DNA, the CDR3 is TGTGCCAGCAGTGAAGCGGTAGGGAGGAATCAGCCCCAGCATTTT. Translated, it gives CASSEAVGRNQPQHF. This chain joins TRBV6-1 and TRBJ1-5; D unresolved. The length of the CDR3 is 15 residues. V lost 0 bases, J lost 4 bases, and 10 bases lay in between. Per the germline V gene, CDR1 is MNHNS and CDR2 is SASEGT.